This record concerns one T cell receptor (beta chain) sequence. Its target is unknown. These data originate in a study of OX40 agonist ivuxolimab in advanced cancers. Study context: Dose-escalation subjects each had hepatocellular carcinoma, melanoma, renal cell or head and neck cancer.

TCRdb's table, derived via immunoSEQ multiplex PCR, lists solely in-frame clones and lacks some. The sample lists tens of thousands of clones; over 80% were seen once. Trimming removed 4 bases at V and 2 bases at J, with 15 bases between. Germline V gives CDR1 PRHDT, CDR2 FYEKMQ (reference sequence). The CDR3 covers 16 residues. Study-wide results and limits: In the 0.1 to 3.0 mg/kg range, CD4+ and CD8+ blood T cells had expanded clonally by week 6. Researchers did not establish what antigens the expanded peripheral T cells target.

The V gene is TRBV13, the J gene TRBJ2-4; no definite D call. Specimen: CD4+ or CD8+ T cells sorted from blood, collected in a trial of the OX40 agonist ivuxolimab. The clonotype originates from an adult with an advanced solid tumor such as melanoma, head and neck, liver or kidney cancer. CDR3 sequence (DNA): TGTGCCAGCAGCTCCGCCCCCCTAGGACCCAAAAACATTCAGTACTTC. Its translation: CASSSAPLGPKNIQYF.